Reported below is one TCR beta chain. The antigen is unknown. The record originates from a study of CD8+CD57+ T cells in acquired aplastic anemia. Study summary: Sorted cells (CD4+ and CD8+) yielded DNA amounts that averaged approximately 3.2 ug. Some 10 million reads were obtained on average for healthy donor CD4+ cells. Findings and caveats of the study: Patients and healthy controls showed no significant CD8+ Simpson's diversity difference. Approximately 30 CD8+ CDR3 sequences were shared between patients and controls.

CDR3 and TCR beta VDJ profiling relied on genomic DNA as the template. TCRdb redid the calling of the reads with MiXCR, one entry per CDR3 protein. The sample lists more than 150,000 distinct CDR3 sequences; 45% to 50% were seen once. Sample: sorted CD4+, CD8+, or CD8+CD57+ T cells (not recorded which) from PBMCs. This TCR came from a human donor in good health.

The DNA for the CDR3 is TGTGCCAGCAGTTACTCGAAGGTGGTCGGGGAGCTGTTTTTT. Translating it yields CASSYSKVVGELFF. The chain employs TRBV6-5 and TRBJ2-2; D unresolved. The CDR3 has 14 amino acids. In germline, CDR1 is MNHEY, CDR2 SVGAGI. Deletions cut 0 bases from V and 7 bases from J, with 9 bases between.